This is a list of T cell receptor beta chains from one sample in a study of identical twins. One entry per CDR3 protein, called by TCRdb with MiXCR from the 5' RACE reads. The sample shows more than 650,000 distinct CDR3 sequences, approximately 6.1% of them seen only once. Input material: naive T cells sorted from blood. The receptor set was obtained from a man between 18 and 29 years old in good health. The CDR3 runs from the conserved cysteine through the conserved F or W. The D gene is left open where the match is weak. For some rows the clone size is stated as once, few or many, or as a class when expanded; others skip it.

clone size,D gene,V gene,J gene,CDR3 protein,CDR3 DNA
-,-,TRBV20-1,TRBJ2-1,CSARPPWAGKPYNEQFF,TGCAGTGCTAGACCCCCGTGGGCTGGAAAGCCCTACAATGAGCAGTTCTTC
-,-,TRBV19,TRBJ1-1,CASSSGITEAFF,TGTGCCAGTAGTTCCGGGATCACTGAAGCTTTCTTT
-,TRBD1,TRBV28,TRBJ2-1,CASSFESGTGTYNEQFF,TGTGCCAGCAGTTTCGAATCCGGGACAGGAACCTACAATGAGCAGTTCTTC
many,-,TRBV28,TRBJ1-2,CASSPREGGYGYTF,TGTGCCAGCAGTCCACGCGAGGGCGGCTATGGCTACACCTTC
-,TRBD2,TRBV18,TRBJ2-1,CASSPGVATSGLFF,TGTGCCAGCTCACCGGGGGTCGCGACTAGCGGGCTGTTCTTC
many,TRBD2,TRBV7-2,TRBJ2-5,CASSLGVLAGSRETQYF,TGTGCCAGCAGCTTAGGGGTCCTAGCGGGCTCAAGGGAGACCCAGTACTTC
many,-,TRBV29-1,TRBJ2-4,CSVVGKLAKNIQYF,TGCAGCGTTGTGGGGAAGCTAGCCAAAAACATTCAGTACTTC
few,-,TRBV7-9,TRBJ2-2,CASPETVNTGELFF,TGTGCCAGCCCCGAGACAGTGAACACCGGGGAGCTGTTTTTT
-,TRBD1,TRBV12-3/TRBV12-4,TRBJ2-6,CASSWDREAMLVSGANVLTF,TGTGCCAGCAGTTGGGACAGGGAAGCTATGCTGGTCTCTGGGGCCAACGTCCTGACTTTC
many,-,TRBV12-3/TRBV12-4,TRBJ2-4,CASSFLGSGNIQYF,TGTGCCAGCAGTTTCTTGGGGTCCGGAAACATTCAGTACTTC
many,-,TRBV12-3/TRBV12-4,TRBJ2-5,CASRTGTQTLQTQYF,TGTGCCAGCAGGACCGGGACTCAGACACTGCAGACCCAGTACTTC
many,-,TRBV12-3/TRBV12-4,TRBJ1-2,CASSLHRAYGYTF,TGTGCCAGCAGTTTGCACAGGGCCTATGGCTACACCTTC